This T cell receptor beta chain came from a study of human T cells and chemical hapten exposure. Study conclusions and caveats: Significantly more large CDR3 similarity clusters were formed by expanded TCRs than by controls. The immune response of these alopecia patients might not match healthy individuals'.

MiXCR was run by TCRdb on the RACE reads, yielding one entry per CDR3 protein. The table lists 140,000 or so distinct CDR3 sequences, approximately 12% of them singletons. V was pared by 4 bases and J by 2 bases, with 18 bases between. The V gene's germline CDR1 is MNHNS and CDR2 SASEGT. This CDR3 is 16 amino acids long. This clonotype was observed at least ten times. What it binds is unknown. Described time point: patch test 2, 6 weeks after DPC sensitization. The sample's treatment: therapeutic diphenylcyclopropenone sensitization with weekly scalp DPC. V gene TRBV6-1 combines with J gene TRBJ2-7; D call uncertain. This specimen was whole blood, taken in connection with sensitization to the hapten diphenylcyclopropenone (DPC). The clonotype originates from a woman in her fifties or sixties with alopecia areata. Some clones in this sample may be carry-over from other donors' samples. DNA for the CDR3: TGTGCCAGCAGTGGGGGTTCCGGACGGAGCACCTACGAGCAGTACTTC. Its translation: CASSGGSGRSTYEQYF.